Following are 16 T cell receptor beta chains from one sample sequenced in a study of shared clonotypes between healthy human individuals (dated by TCRdb to about 2020). Libraries were constructed by the immunoSEQ multiplex PCR assay. The clones in this table, taken by TCRdb from immuneACCESS, are in-frame only. Not every clone is retained; where verified, under half of the shortfall comes from an unresolved V gene, and the cause of the rest is unknown. The table for this sample lists approximately 100,000 clones; about 71% of them were counted only once. Roughly 24% of the sample is held by the ten biggest clonotypes. The sample taken for sequencing was memory CD8+ T cells sorted from blood. In light of the paper, this sample's cell subset or site label describes: CD45RO+ cells pooled with CCR7-negative TemRA cells. These receptors came from a woman aged 25-40 years in good health.

This clone has only one observation. V gene TRBV6-5 combines with J gene TRBJ2-7; possible D gene TRBD2, 5 bases. The V end lost 8 bases, the J end lost 2 bases, and 16 bases lay between the germline ends. The CDR3 covers 14 residues. CDR1 is MNHEY, CDR2 SVGAGI, per germline. The CDR3 nucleotides are TGTGCCAGCTCGGAGGACGGTACAACCTACGAGCAGTACTTC. This codes for CASSEDGTTYEQYF.

The table lists this clone with a count of one. The chain joins TRBV27 to TRBJ2-5, with D unresolved. CDR1 and CDR2 (germline): MNHEY, SMNVEV (reference sequence). The CDR3 is 15 residues long. V shed 5 bases and J shed 1 base, with 14 bases lying between them. As DNA, the CDR3 is TGTGCCAGCAGTGACCTTGCGCAGCCCCAAGAGACCCAGTACTTC. As protein: CASSDLAQPQETQYF.

The chain combines TRBV19 with TRBJ1-5; maybe TRBD1 (6 bases). The CDR3 spans 13 residues. Trimming removed 9 bases at V and 3 bases at J, with 12 bases between. The V gene's germline CDR1 is LNHDA and CDR2 SQIVND (reference sequence). Here the CDR3 reads CASKTGYNQPQHF. In nucleotides, the CDR3 is TGTGCCAGCAAAACAGGGTACAATCAGCCCCAGCATTTT.

This rearrangement joins TRBV25-1 to TRBJ2-1, with TRBD2 as a possible D gene (6 bases). This CDR3 contains 16 residues. The germline gives CDR1 MGHDK, CDR2 SYGVNS. V gave up 4 bases and J gave up 0 bases, with 13 bases separating them. CDR3 residues: CASSGDSGGSYNEQFF. CDR3 in DNA: TGTGCCAGCAGTGGGGATAGCGGAGGCTCCTACAATGAGCAGTTCTTC.

CDR3 in DNA: TGCGCCAGCAGCCAAGGTTCTTTGTCGACCACAGATACGCAGTATTTT. This codes for CASSQGSLSTTDTQYF. The chain employs TRBV4-1 and TRBJ2-3; D uncertain. V was clipped by 1 base and J by 2 bases, with 13 bases between them. The CDR3 covers 16 residues. Germline values: CDR1 MGHRA, CDR2 YSYEKL.

The gene calls are TRBV27 and TRBJ2-5; 9 positions match TRBD2. The CDR3 contains 16 residues. Looked up from germline, CDR1 is MNHEY and CDR2 is SMNVEV (reference sequence). The trim removed 1 base at V and 5 bases at J, leaving 8 bases unmatched. CDR3 in amino acids: CASSLLAGGPGETQYF. CDR3 DNA sequence: TGTGCCAGCAGTTTATTGGCGGGAGGGCCTGGGGAGACCCAGTACTTC.

Regarding this clone: Different DNA sequences within this sample yield the same CDR3. The chain has TRBV9 and TRBJ2-3; 7 nucleotides agree with TRBD2. The CDR3 is 14 residues long. V shed 0 bases and J 6 bases; nucleotides not matched to a gene: 4. Germline CDR1 is SGDLS and CDR2 is YYNGEE. CDR3 loop: CASSVGGGSDTQYF. The CDR3 DNA is TGTGCCAGCAGCGTAGGCGGCGGGAGTGATACGCAGTATTTT. Full variable domain (outside the CDR3, taken from reference TRBV9 and TRBJ2-3): DSGVTQTPKHLITATGQRVTLRCSPRSGDLSVYWYQQSLDQGLQFLIQYYNGEERAKGNILERFSAQQFPDLHSELNLSSLELGDSALYFCASSVGGGSDTQYFGPGTRLTVL.

The chain employs TRBV4-2 and TRBJ1-2; no definite D call. The germline V gene encodes CDR1 LGHNA and CDR2 YNFKEQ. The CDR3 runs 12 residues. V was shortened by 4 bases and J by 5 bases, with 8 bases between the two germline ends. CDR3: CASSPTGYGYTF. CDR3 coding DNA: TGTGCCAGCAGCCCAACGGGGTATGGCTACACCTTC.

V and J are TRBV2 and TRBJ2-5; D ambiguous. The J call is uncertain, as TRBJ2-7 better fits the DNA end. This CDR3 region has 12 residues. Germline assignment: CDR1 SNHLY and CDR2 FYNNEI. As DNA, the CDR3 is TGTGCCAGCATAAAGGGAACCTACGAGCAGTACTTC. It encodes CASIKGTYEQYF.

The chain employs TRBV6-5 and TRBJ2-7; tentative D call: TRBD2 (6 bases). The germline V gene encodes CDR1 MNHEY and CDR2 SVGAGI. Trimming stripped 8 bases from V and 0 bases from J, with 14 bases between. The CDR3 covers 14 residues. The CDR3 bases are TGTGCCAGCGGGGGGAGAGGAGCCTCCTACGAGCAGTACTTC. Translating gives CASGGRGASYEQYF.

This clone was counted only a few times. The chain has TRBV15 and TRBJ2-3; D is perhaps TRBD1 or TRBD2 (6 bases each). V lost 0 bases, J lost 3 bases, and 10 bases lay in between. In germline, CDR1 is LNHNV, CDR2 YYDKDF (reference sequence). This CDR3 contains 15 residues. For the CDR3, the DNA is TGTGCCACCAGCAGAGATACGGGGGCTACAGATACGCAGTATTTT. Protein product: CATSRDTGATDTQYF.

The chain recombines TRBV2 with TRBJ1-1, with no clear D. The CDR3 consists of 14 residues. Trimming took 5 bases from V and 0 from J, leaving 10 bases between them. Germline CDR1 reads SNHLY; CDR2 reads FYNNEI. The CDR3 DNA follows: TGTGCCAGCAGTTTAAACAGTCTGAACACTGAAGCTTTCTTT. Protein: CASSLNSLNTEAFF.

This chain joins TRBV2 and TRBJ1-1; D is undetermined. The V end was cut by 7 bases, the J end by 6 bases, with 15 bases between. The germline V gene has CDR1 SNHLY and CDR2 FYNNEI. This CDR3 has 13 amino acids. The CDR3 is CASTSTVYSEAFF. CDR3 nucleotide sequence: TGTGCCAGCACTTCGACGGTCTATTCTGAAGCTTTCTTT.

The chain combines TRBV5-6 with TRBJ2-7; a possible D gene is TRBD1 (6 bases). The CDR3 loop spans 15 amino acids. V lost 1 base and J lost 0, with 11 bases in between. From germline, CDR1 is SGHDT and CDR2 YYEEEE. The CDR3 DNA sequence: TGTGCCAGCAGCTTGACCGGGACAAACTCCTACGAGCAGTACTTC. Encoded protein: CASSLTGTNSYEQYF.

The chain employs TRBV25-1 and TRBJ2-7; 7 positions agree with TRBD2. J gave up 0 bases and V 3 bases, and 2 bases lay outside the gene matches. Germline-derived CDR1 and CDR2 are MGHDK and SYGVNS. CDR3 size: 14 residues. The CDR3 bases are TGTGCCAGCAGTGAGTCTAGCGGCTCCTACGAGCAGTACTTC. It encodes CASSESSGSYEQYF.

With regard to this clone: One junction end disagrees with the germline gene, perhaps due to a read error. The chain employs TRBV7-2 and TRBJ2-7, with 8 bases matching TRBD1. Germline CDR1 SGHTA, CDR2 FQGNSA. The CDR3 contains 14 residues. This CDR3 is CASSHRDRLYGQYF. CDR3 nucleotides: TGTGCCAGCAGTCACCGGGACAGGTTATACGGGCAGTACTTC. The variable domain in full, completed from reference TRBV7-2 and TRBJ2-7, reads GAGVSQSPSNKVTEKGKDVELRCDPISGHTALYWYRQSLGQGLEFLIYFQGNSAPDKSGLPSDRFSAERTGGSVSTLTIQRTQQEDSAVYLCASSHRDRLYGQYFGPGTRLTVT.